This T cell receptor (beta chain) was sequenced in a study of blood T cell repertoires in COVID-19. Study summary: T cells, B-cell-depleted T cells, or PBMCs supplied cDNA or gDNA.

The CDR3 covers 18 residues. Profiled with immunoSEQ multiplex PCR; TCRdb holds only in-frame clones, not every one. The sample gives about 270,000 clones, around 87% of which show up once; 2.3% is in the top ten. This sequence originates from a woman in her forties or fifties with acute or convalescent COVID-19. The sample comprised peripheral blood. This chain links TRBV21-1 with TRBJ2-3; the table assigns TRBD2, which was not confirmed against the DNA. TRBV21-1 counts as a pseudogene. The CDR3 sequence: CASSKAGKSGRGRDTQYF. The CDR3 nucleotides are TGTGCCAGCAGCAAAGCGGGAAAGAGCGGGAGGGGGAGGGATACGCAGTATTTT.